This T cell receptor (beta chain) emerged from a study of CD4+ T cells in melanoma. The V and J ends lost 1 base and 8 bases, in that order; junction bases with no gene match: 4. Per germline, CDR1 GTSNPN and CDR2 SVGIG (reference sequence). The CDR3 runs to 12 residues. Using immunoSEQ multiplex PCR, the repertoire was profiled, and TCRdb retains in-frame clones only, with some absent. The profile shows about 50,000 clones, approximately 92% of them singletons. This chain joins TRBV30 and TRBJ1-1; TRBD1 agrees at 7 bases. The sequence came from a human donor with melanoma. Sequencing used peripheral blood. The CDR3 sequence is CAWSEGAAEAFF. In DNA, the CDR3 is TGTGCCTGGAGTGAGGGGGCAGCGGAAGCTTTCTTT.